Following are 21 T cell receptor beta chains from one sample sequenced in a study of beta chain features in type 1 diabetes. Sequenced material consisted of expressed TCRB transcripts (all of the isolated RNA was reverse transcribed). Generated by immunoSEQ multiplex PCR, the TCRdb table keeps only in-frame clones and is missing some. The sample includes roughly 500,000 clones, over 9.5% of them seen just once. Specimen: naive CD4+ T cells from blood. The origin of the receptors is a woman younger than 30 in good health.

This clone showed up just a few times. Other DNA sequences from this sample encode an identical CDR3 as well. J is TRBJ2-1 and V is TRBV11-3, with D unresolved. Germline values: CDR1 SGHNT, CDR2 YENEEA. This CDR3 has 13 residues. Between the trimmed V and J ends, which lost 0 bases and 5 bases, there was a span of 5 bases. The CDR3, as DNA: TGTGCCAGCAGCTTAGATCGTGACAATGAGCAGTTCTTC. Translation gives CASSLDRDNEQFF.

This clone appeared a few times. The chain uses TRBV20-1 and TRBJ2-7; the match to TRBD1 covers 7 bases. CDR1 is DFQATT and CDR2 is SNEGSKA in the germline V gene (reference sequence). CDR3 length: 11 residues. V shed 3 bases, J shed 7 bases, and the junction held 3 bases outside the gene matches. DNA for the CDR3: TGCAGTGCTAGCAGGGGGAAGGAGCAGTACTTC. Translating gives CSASRGKEQYF.

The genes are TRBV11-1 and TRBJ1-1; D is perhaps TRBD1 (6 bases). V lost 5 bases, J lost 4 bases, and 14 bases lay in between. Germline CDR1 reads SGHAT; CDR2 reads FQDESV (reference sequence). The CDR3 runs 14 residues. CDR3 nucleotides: TGTGCCAGCAGCCCGAAACAGGGCTCCACTGAAGCTTTCTTT. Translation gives CASSPKQGSTEAFF.

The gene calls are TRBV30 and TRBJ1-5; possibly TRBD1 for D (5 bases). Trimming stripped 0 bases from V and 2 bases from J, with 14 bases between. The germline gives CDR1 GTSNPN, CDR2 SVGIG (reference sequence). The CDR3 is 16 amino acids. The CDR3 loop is CAWSVLGRGGNQPQHF. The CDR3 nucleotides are TGTGCCTGGAGTGTACTGGGACGGGGCGGCAATCAGCCCCAGCATTTT.

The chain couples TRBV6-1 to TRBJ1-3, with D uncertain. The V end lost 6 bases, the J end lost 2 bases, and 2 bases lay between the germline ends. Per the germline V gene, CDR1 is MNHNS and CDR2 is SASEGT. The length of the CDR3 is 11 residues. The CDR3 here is CASRTGNTIYF. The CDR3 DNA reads TGTGCCAGCAGAACTGGAAACACCATATATTTT.

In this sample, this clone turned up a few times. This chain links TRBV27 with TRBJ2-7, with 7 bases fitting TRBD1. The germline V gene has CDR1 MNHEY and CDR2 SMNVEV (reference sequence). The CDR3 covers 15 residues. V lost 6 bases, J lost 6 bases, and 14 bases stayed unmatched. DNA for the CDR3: TGTGCCAGCAGCCTTGTTAGAAGGGGGCGCGGCGAGCAGTACTTC. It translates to CASSLVRRGRGEQYF.

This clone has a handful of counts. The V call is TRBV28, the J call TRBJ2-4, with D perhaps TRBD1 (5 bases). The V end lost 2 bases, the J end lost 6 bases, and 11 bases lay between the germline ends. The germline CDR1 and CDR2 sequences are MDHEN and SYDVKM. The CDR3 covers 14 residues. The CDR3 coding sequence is TGTGCCAGCAGTTTAGTGACAGCCCGAAACATTCAGTACTTC. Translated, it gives CASSLVTARNIQYF. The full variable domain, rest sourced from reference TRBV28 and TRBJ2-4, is DVKVTQSSRYLVKRTGEKVFLECVQDMDHENMFWYRQDPGLGLRLIYFSYDVKMKEKGDIPEGYSVSREKKERFSLILESASTNQTSMYLCASSLVTARNIQYFGAGTRLSVL.

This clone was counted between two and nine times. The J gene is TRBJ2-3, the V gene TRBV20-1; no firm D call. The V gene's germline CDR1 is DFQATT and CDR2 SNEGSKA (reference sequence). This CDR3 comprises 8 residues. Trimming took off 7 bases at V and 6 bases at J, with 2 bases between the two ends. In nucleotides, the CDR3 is TGCAGTGTTGATACGCAGTATTTT. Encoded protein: CSVDTQYF.

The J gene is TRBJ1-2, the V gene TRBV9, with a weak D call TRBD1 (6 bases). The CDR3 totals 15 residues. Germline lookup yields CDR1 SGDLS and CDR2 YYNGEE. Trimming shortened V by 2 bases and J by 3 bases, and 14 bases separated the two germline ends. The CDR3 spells CASSVRGRTDYGYTF. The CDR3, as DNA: TGTGCCAGCAGCGTGCGGGGGCGCACGGACTATGGCTACACCTTC.

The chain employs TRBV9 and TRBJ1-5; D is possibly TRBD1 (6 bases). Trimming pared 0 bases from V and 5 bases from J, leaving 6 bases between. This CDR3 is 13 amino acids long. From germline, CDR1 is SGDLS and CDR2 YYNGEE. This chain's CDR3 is CASSVGTDQPQHF. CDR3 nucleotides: TGTGCCAGCAGCGTAGGGACAGATCAGCCCCAGCATTTT.

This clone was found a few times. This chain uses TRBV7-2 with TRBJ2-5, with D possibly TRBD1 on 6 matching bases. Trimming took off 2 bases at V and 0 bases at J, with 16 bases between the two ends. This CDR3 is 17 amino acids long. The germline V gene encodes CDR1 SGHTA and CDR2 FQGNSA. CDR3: CASSLRAGARYQETQYF. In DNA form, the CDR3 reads TGTGCCAGCAGCTTACGCGCAGGGGCGAGGTACCAAGAGACCCAGTACTTC.

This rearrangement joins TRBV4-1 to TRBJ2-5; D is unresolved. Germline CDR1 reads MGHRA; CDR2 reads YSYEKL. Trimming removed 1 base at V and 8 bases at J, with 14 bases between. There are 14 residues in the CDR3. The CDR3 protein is CASSQVGRKDTQYF. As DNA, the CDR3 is TGCGCCAGCAGCCAAGTCGGCCGCAAGGATACCCAGTACTTC.

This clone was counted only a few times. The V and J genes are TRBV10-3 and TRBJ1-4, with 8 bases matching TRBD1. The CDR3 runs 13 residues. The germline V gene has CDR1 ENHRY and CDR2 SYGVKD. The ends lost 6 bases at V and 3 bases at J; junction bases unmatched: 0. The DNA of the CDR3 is TGTGCCATCAGGGGACAGGCTAATGAAAAACTGTTTTTT. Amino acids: CAIRGQANEKLFF.

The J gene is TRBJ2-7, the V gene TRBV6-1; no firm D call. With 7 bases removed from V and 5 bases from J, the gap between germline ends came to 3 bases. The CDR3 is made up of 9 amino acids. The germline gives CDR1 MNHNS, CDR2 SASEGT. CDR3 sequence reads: CASKDEQYV. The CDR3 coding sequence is TGTGCCAGCAAAGACGAGCAGTACGTC.

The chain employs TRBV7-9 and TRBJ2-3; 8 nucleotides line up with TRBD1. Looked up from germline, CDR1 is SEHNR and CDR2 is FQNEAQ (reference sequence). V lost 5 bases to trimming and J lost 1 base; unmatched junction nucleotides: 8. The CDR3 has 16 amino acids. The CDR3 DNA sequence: TGTGCCAGCAGCCCCTCCCGGGGACAGGGCACAGATACGCAGTATTTT. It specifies CASSPSRGQGTDTQYF.

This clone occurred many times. The CDR3 DNA is TGTGCCAGCAGCGCGGGACAGGGGAACAATGAGCAGTTCTTC. It yields the protein CASSAGQGNNEQFF. This chain joins TRBV9 and TRBJ2-1, with 10 bases matching TRBD1. The CDR3 runs 14 residues. With 3 bases clipped from V and 5 bases from J, the junction kept 2 bases outside the gene matches. The germline V gene has CDR1 SGDLS and CDR2 YYNGEE.

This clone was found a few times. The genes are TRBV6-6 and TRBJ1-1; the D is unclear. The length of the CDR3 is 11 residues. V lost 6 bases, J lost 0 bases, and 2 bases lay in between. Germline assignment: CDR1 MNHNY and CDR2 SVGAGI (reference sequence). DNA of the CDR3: TGTGCCAGCAGGATGAACACTGAAGCTTTCTTT. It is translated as CASRMNTEAFF.

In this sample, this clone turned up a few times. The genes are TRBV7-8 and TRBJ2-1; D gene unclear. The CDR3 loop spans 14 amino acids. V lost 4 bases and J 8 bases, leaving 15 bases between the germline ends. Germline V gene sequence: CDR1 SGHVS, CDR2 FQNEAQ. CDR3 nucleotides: TGTGCCAGCAGCTCTCTAAGGGTATTGGATGAGCAGTTCTTC. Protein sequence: CASSSLRVLDEQFF.

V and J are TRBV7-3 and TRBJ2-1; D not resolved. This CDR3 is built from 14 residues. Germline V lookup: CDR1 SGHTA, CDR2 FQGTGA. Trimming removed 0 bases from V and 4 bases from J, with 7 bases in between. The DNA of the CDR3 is TGTGCCAGCAGCTTAACCCCCTCATACAATGAGCAGTTCTTC. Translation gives CASSLTPSYNEQFF.

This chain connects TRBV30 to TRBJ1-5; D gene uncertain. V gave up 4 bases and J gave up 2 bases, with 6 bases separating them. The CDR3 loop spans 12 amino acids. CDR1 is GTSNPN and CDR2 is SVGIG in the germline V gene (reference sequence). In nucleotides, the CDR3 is TGTGCCTGGACGGTGGGCAATCAGCCCCAGCATTTT. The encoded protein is CAWTVGNQPQHF.

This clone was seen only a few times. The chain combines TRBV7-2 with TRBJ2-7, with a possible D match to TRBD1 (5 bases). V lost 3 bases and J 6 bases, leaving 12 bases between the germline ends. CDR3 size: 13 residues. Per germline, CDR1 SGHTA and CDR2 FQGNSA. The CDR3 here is CASSFGPGIEQYF. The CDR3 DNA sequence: TGTGCCAGCAGCTTTGGCCCAGGGATCGAGCAGTACTTC.